The sequence of this T cell receptor beta chain was determined in a study of tumor-infiltrating lymphocytes in glioblastoma multiforme. Whole-study findings and limits: Only one glioblastoma patient had TCR and mutation analysis.

Germline trimming cut 10 bases from V and 5 bases from J; bases unmatched to any gene: 14. Germline lookup yields CDR1 MNHNS and CDR2 SASEGT. The CDR3 has 15 residues. Three nested ARM-PCR rounds with V-beta and C-beta primers built TCRB libraries. A C-beta primer primed TCRB cDNA from about 0.49 ug RNA. TCRdb reprocessed the multiplex PCR reads with MiXCR, giving one entry per CDR3 protein. There are about 13,000 distinct CDR3 sequences in the sample; roughly 70% occur only once, and 29% lies in the top ten. In this sample, this clonotype turned up many times. Antigen: not known. Being one base from a much bigger clone, this may be a read error.

Sequencing was performed on brain tumor tissue. The clonotype originates from a male donor with glioblastoma. The J gene is TRBJ2-1, the V gene TRBV6-1; the match to TRBD2 covers 7 bases. CDR3 DNA: TGTGCCACTATGGGGGGGGTAACCTTGAACAATGAGCAGTTCTTC. Translated, it gives CATMGGVTLNNEQFF.